Following are 32 T cell receptor beta chains from one sample sequenced in a study of shared clonotypes between healthy human individuals. Assay used: immunoSEQ multiplex PCR; TCRdb lists only in-frame clones, some missing. The table shows approximately 2.5 million clones, with around nine tenths occurring only once. The sample consisted of naive CD4+ T cells sorted from blood. Subset in this sample: CD45RA+ positively selected. Receptors were obtained from a man between 18 and 35 years old in good health.

The rearrangement joins TRBV5-1 to TRBJ2-1, with D possibly matching TRBD1 (5 bases). CDR3 length equals 15 residues. Germline CDR1 is SGHRS and CDR2 is YFSETQ. The ends were cut back, 4 bases at V and 4 bases at J, with 15 bases in the middle. The CDR3 sequence: CASSMVGQAYNEQFF. The CDR3 DNA follows: TGCGCCAGCAGCATGGTCGGACAAGCTTACAATGAGCAGTTCTTC.

The rearrangement links TRBV19 to TRBJ2-7, with TRBD2 matching 10 bases. V was pared by 4 bases and J by 7 bases, with 13 bases of the junction left unmatched. The germline gives CDR1 LNHDA, CDR2 SQIVND (reference sequence). This CDR3 has 16 residues. The CDR3 nucleotides read TGTGCCAGTAGTAGTGCGGCTAGCGGGAGCCAAGGGGAGCAGTACTTC. Translated, it gives CASSSAASGSQGEQYF.

The chain combines TRBV6-1 with TRBJ1-5; no clear D. Germline assignment: CDR1 MNHNS and CDR2 SASEGT. Trimming pared 4 bases from V and 2 bases from J, leaving 15 bases between. CDR3 length equals 16 residues. The CDR3 spells CASSGPGNVRNQPQHF. CDR3 nucleotide sequence: TGTGCCAGCAGTGGGCCGGGGAATGTTCGCAATCAGCCCCAGCATTTT.

The rearrangement joins TRBV18 to TRBJ2-7; tentatively, D is TRBD1 (6 bases). CDR3 length: 11 residues. Germline CDR1 is KGHSH and CDR2 is LQKENI. V lost 5 bases, J lost 8 bases, and 10 bases lay in between. The CDR3 coding sequence is TGTGCCAGCTCAGCGGACAGAAAGCAGTACTTC. It is translated as CASSADRKQYF.

The rearrangement links TRBV10-3 to TRBJ1-4, with D hard to call. This CDR3 spans 14 amino acids. Germline-derived CDR1 and CDR2 are ENHRY and SYGVKD. Trimming took off 4 bases at V and 4 bases at J, with 10 bases between the two ends. CDR3 region: CAISVGSFNEKLFF. The CDR3 DNA follows: TGTGCCATCAGTGTAGGGTCCTTTAATGAAAAACTGTTTTTT.

V and J are TRBV5-1 and TRBJ1-1, with a tentative D call TRBD1 (5 bases). From germline, CDR1 is SGHRS and CDR2 YFSETQ. The CDR3 totals 16 residues. Trimming took 1 base from V and 7 from J, leaving 20 bases between them. The CDR3 is CASSLTIRGEWDEAFF. For the CDR3, the DNA is TGCGCCAGCAGCTTGACGATTCGAGGGGAATGGGATGAAGCTTTCTTT. Filled out from reference TRBV5-1 and TRBJ1-1, the complete variable domain reads KAGVTQTPRYLIKTRGQQVTLSCSPISGHRSVSWYQQTPGQGLQFLFEYFSETQRNKGNFPGRFSGRQFSNSRSEMNVSTLELGDSALYLCASSLTIRGEWDEAFFGQGTRLTVV.

The V call is TRBV18, the J call TRBJ1-1, with TRBD1 matching over 9 bases. V was pared by 3 bases and J by 12 bases, with 14 bases of the junction left unmatched. The CDR3 consists of 15 residues. The germline V gene encodes CDR1 KGHSH and CDR2 LQKENI. In DNA, the CDR3 is TGTGCCAGCTCACCGGTATCGGGACAGGGTGGTGAGTCTTTCTTT. Translation: CASSPVSGQGGESFF.

This clone was detected only once. V usage is TRBV6-5 and J usage is TRBJ2-7; a weak D match, TRBD2 (6 bases). The germline V gene encodes CDR1 MNHEY and CDR2 SVGAGI. The V end lost 2 bases, the J end lost 0 bases, and 11 bases lay between the germline ends. The CDR3 is 15 residues long. For the CDR3, the DNA is TGTGCCAGCAGTTACGCTGGCGGGAACTCCTACGAGCAGTACTTC. Its protein product is CASSYAGGNSYEQYF.

The chain carries TRBV25-1 and TRBJ2-7; either TRBD1 or TRBD2 may supply D (5 bases each). V gave up 4 bases and J gave up 5 bases, with 9 bases separating them. This CDR3 region has 12 residues. CDR1 MGHDK and CDR2 SYGVNS come from the germline V gene. Here the CDR3 DNA reads TGTGCCAGCAGTGCCGGGGCCCACGAGCAGTACTTC. Translating gives CASSAGAHEQYF.

This chain uses TRBV5-1 with TRBJ2-3; 10 nucleotides match TRBD1. Unmatched junction bases numbered 3, after V lost 3 bases and J lost 5 bases. This CDR3 comprises 14 residues. The germline V gene has CDR1 SGHRS and CDR2 YFSETQ. Here the CDR3 reads CASSSGQGVDTQYF. CDR3 nucleotides: TGCGCCAGCAGCTCAGGACAGGGGGTAGATACGCAGTATTTT. The variable domain in full, completed from reference TRBV5-1 and TRBJ2-3, reads KAGVTQTPRYLIKTRGQQVTLSCSPISGHRSVSWYQQTPGQGLQFLFEYFSETQRNKGNFPGRFSGRQFSNSRSEMNVSTLELGDSALYLCASSSGQGVDTQYFGPGTRLTVL.

Of note for this clone: The sample holds other DNA sequences that translate to the same CDR3. V gene TRBV18 combines with J gene TRBJ2-5, with D possibly TRBD1 on 6 matching bases. CDR3 length: 14 residues. The germline V gene has CDR1 KGHSH and CDR2 LQKENI. V lost 1 base, J lost 2 bases, and 8 bases lay in between. The CDR3 DNA sequence: TGTGCCAGCTCACCACTCACAGGGCAAGAGACCCAGTACTTC. The encoded protein is CASSPLTGQETQYF.

CDR3 protein: CASSFLQGRTEAFF. Here the CDR3 DNA reads TGTGCCAGCAGCTTCCTACAGGGCCGGACTGAAGCTTTCTTT. V and J are TRBV7-2 and TRBJ1-1, with a tentative D call TRBD1 (6 bases). The CDR3 consists of 14 residues. Trimming stripped 3 bases from V and 5 bases from J, with 13 bases between. Germline CDR1 is SGHTA and CDR2 is FQGNSA. The full variable domain, in which reference TRBV7-2 and TRBJ1-1 provide the parts outside the CDR3, is GAGVSQSPSNKVTEKGKDVELRCDPISGHTALYWYRQSLGQGLEFLIYFQGNSAPDKSGLPSDRFSAERTGGSVSTLTIQRTQQEDSAVYLCASSFLQGRTEAFFGQGTRLTVV.

This clone was found once. The chain has TRBV7-2 and TRBJ2-5; 12 positions match TRBD2. CDR1 SGHTA and CDR2 FQGNSA come from the germline V gene. This CDR3 comprises 15 residues. With V trimmed by 5 bases and J by 1 base, 2 bases remained unmatched. This CDR3 is CASSQGLAGQETQYF. CDR3 sequence (DNA): TGTGCCAGCAGCCAGGGACTAGCGGGCCAAGAGACCCAGTACTTC.

The V call is TRBV7-9, the J call TRBJ2-2; D possibly corresponds to TRBD1 (6 bases). This CDR3 spans 15 amino acids. CDR1 and CDR2 from the germline V gene are SEHNR and FQNEAQ (reference sequence). The V and J ends lost 7 bases and 4 bases respectively, with 16 bases between them. CDR3 residues: CASNRDTRRTGELFF. Here the CDR3 DNA reads TGTGCCAGCAACCGGGACACCCGTCGCACCGGGGAGCTGTTTTTT.

This clone was recorded only once. CDR3: CASSLSGTHEQYF. In DNA form, the CDR3 reads TGTGCCAGCAGTTTGTCAGGGACCCACGAGCAGTACTTC. This rearrangement joins TRBV6-6 to TRBJ2-7; D is possibly TRBD1 or TRBD2 (5 bases each). This CDR3 region has 13 residues. Germline-derived CDR1 and CDR2 are MNHNY and SVGAGI (reference sequence). Trimming cost V 4 bases and J 5 bases, with 12 bases left between them.

This chain uses TRBV6-1 with TRBJ1-1; a possible D gene is TRBD1 (5 bases). Trimming cost V 6 bases and J 6 bases, with 17 bases left between them. Germline CDR1 MNHNS, CDR2 SASEGT. The CDR3 loop spans 14 amino acids. CDR3 in DNA: TGTGCCAGCAGCCCGGGGTGGGGGATGGCTGAAGCTTTCTTT. Amino acids: CASSPGWGMAEAFF.

This rearrangement joins TRBV7-6 to TRBJ2-1, with a weak D call TRBD2 (6 bases). V dropped 1 base and J dropped 9 bases, with 13 bases sitting between them. The germline gives CDR1 SGHVS, CDR2 FNYEAQ. The length of the CDR3 is 14 residues. CDR3 bases: TGTGCCAGCAGCTTAGAAGTTTTGGGAGGTGAGCAGTTCTTC. It is translated as CASSLEVLGGEQFF.

The V call is TRBV5-1, the J call TRBJ2-7, with TRBD2 matching over 11 bases. Germline-derived CDR1 and CDR2 are SGHRS and YFSETQ. The CDR3 has 16 residues. V lost 4 bases, J lost 2 bases, and 8 bases stayed unmatched. DNA of the CDR3: TGCGCCAGCAGCCCCACGACTAGCGGGGTAACCTACGAGCAGTACTTC. It codes for CASSPTTSGVTYEQYF.

The rearrangement uses TRBV10-3 and TRBJ2-7; 10 bases map to TRBD2. The V and J ends lost 3 bases and 6 bases, in that order; junction bases with no gene match: 8. The CDR3 is made up of 15 amino acids. In germline, CDR1 is ENHRY, CDR2 SYGVKD. The CDR3 sequence is CAISDSSSGRIEQYF. CDR3 DNA: TGTGCCATCAGTGACTCCTCTAGCGGGAGAATCGAGCAGTACTTC.

The V gene is TRBV5-1, the J gene TRBJ1-5; D not resolved. The V gene lost 0 bases and the J gene lost 1 base, with 11 bases spanning the gap. Germline V gives CDR1 SGHRS, CDR2 YFSETQ. The CDR3 is made up of 16 amino acids. CDR3 sequence: CASSLGPGLSNQPQHF. The CDR3 coding sequence is TGCGCCAGCAGCTTGGGTCCGGGTTTGAGCAATCAGCCCCAGCATTTT.

The chain has TRBV11-2 and TRBJ2-5; a weak D match, TRBD1 (5 bases). CDR3 length: 13 residues. The ends were cut back, 3 bases at V and 4 bases at J, with 9 bases in the middle. Germline loops: CDR1 SGHAT, CDR2 FQNNGV. The DNA of the CDR3 is TGTGCCAGCAGCTTTTCAGGGCTAGAGACCCAGTACTTC. As protein: CASSFSGLETQYF.

V and J are TRBV5-1 and TRBJ1-2; D might be TRBD1 (6 bases). CDR3 size: 15 residues. Trimming pared 3 bases from V and 2 bases from J, leaving 14 bases between. Looked up from germline, CDR1 is SGHRS and CDR2 is YFSETQ. CDR3: CASSSSGQINYGYTF. The DNA for the CDR3 is TGCGCCAGCAGCTCGTCAGGACAGATCAACTATGGCTACACCTTC.

In nucleotides, the CDR3 is TGTGCCATCGCGACTAGCGGGGGTTACAATGAGCAGTTCTTC. As protein: CAIATSGGYNEQFF. The rearrangement links TRBV10-3 to TRBJ2-1; 12 positions match TRBD2. Germline assignment: CDR1 ENHRY and CDR2 SYGVKD. The CDR3 loop spans 14 amino acids. The V and J ends lost 8 bases and 4 bases, in that order; junction bases with no gene match: 3.

This rearrangement joins TRBV19 to TRBJ2-3; D may be TRBD1 (5 bases). The CDR3 runs to 14 residues. With 7 bases removed from V and 0 bases from J, the gap between germline ends came to 11 bases. Germline assignment: CDR1 LNHDA and CDR2 SQIVND (reference sequence). CDR3 coding DNA: TGTGCCAGTACCGACAGCTCTAGCACAGATACGCAGTATTTT. Amino acid sequence: CASTDSSSTDTQYF. Full variable domain (remainder filled in from reference TRBV19 and TRBJ2-3): DGGITQSPKYLFRKEGQNVTLSCEQNLNHDAMYWYRQDPGQGLRLIYYSQIVNDFQKGDIAEGYSVSREKKESFPLTVTSAQKNPTAFYLCASTDSSSTDTQYFGPGTRLTVL.

J is TRBJ2-2 and V is TRBV6-1, with TRBD1 matching 11 bases. The V gene end was trimmed by 5 bases and the J gene end by 4 bases; junction bases not matched to a gene: 3. Germline V lookup: CDR1 MNHNS, CDR2 SASEGT. This CDR3 region has 15 residues. The CDR3 reads CASSSGTGGTGELFF. In DNA, the CDR3 is TGTGCCAGCAGTTCCGGGACAGGGGGCACCGGGGAGCTGTTTTTT.

This clone was seen a single time. V is TRBV5-1 and J is TRBJ1-4; 9 bases agree with TRBD1. This CDR3 has 14 amino acids. The germline V gene encodes CDR1 SGHRS and CDR2 YFSETQ. J gave up 8 bases and V 3 bases, and 5 bases lay outside the gene matches. In DNA form, the CDR3 reads TGCGCCAGCAGCTCGACAGGGGGATGGGAAAAACTGTTTTTT. This encodes CASSSTGGWEKLFF.

The chain employs TRBV5-6 and TRBJ1-4; D is uncertain. This CDR3 is built from 16 residues. Per germline, CDR1 SGHDT and CDR2 YYEEEE. V lost 4 bases, J lost 6 bases, and 19 bases lay in between. The CDR3 DNA sequence: TGTGCCAGCAGCGGTGTTGCGACGGGCGGTGATGAAAAACTGTTTTTT. Translated: CASSGVATGGDEKLFF.

This clone has more than one count but fewer than ten. CDR3 region: CASSSLGGANVLTF. The CDR3 DNA follows: TGTGCCAGCAGCTCCCTAGGGGGGGCCAACGTCCTGACTTTC. The V call is TRBV7-9, the J call TRBJ2-6; D is uncertain. Germline V gene sequence: CDR1 SEHNR, CDR2 FQNEAQ (reference sequence). The CDR3 spans 14 residues. The germline V and J ends were trimmed by 4 bases and 4 bases, with 8 bases remaining between them.

This rearrangement joins TRBV5-1 to TRBJ1-3, with unresolved D. Per germline, CDR1 SGHRS and CDR2 YFSETQ. CDR3 length equals 13 residues. V lost 1 base, J lost 8 bases, and 10 bases lay in between. The CDR3 here is CASSLTPGDTIYF. DNA of the CDR3: TGCGCCAGCAGCTTGACTCCCGGAGACACCATATATTTT.

The chain employs TRBV28 and TRBJ1-4, with 8 bases aligning to TRBD1. Per the germline V gene, CDR1 is MDHEN and CDR2 is SYDVKM. The CDR3 is 15 residues long. V dropped 5 bases and J dropped 8; count of bases not matched to a gene: 10. CDR3 sequence: CASSLAGTGQEKLFF. The CDR3 DNA is TGTGCCAGCAGTCTCGCCGGGACAGGACAAGAAAAACTGTTTTTT.

The V and J genes are TRBV2 and TRBJ1-4, with TRBD1 matching 8 bases. CDR1 and CDR2 (germline): SNHLY, FYNNEI. The junction had 10 bases not matched to a gene; V was cut back by 8 bases and J by 8 bases. The CDR3 loop spans 14 amino acids. Here the CDR3 DNA reads TGTGCCAGCCATTTGGACAGGGCCGAGGAAAAACTGTTTTTT. Its translation is CASHLDRAEEKLFF. The full variable domain, rest sourced from reference TRBV2 and TRBJ1-4, is EPEVTQTPSHQVTQMGQEVILRCVPISNHLYFYWYRQILGQKVEFLVSFYNNEISEKSEIFDDQFSVERPDGSNFTLKIRSTKLEDSAMYFCASHLDRAEEKLFFGSGTQLSVL.

The chain is built from TRBV2 and TRBJ1-1; D perhaps matches TRBD1 (5 bases). In germline, CDR1 is SNHLY, CDR2 FYNNEI. V shed 11 bases and J shed 4 bases, with 17 bases lying between them. The CDR3 runs to 13 residues. The CDR3 region is CAGRGDFGTEAFF. CDR3 sequence (DNA): TGTGCCGGGCGGGGGGATTTCGGCACTGAAGCTTTCTTT.